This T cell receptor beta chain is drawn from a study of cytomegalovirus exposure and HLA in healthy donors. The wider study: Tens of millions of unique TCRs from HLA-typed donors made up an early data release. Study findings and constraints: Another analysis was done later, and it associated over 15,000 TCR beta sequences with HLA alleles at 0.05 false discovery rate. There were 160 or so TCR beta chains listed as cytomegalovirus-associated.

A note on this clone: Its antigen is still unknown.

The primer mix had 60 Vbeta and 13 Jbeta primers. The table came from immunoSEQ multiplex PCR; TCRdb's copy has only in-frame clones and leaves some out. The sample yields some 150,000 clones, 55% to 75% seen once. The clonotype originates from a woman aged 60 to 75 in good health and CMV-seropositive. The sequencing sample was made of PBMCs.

In nucleotides, the CDR3 is TGTGCCAGCAGGGGGGCGGGAGGCTACAATGAGCAGTTCTTC. Translating it yields CASRGAGGYNEQFF. The chain recombines TRBV9 with TRBJ2-1; TRBD2 matches 8 bases. Germline CDR1 SGDLS, CDR2 YYNGEE. The CDR3 totals 14 residues. Trimming removed 5 bases from V and 3 bases from J; junction bases left unmatched: 4.